Following are 20 T cell receptor beta chains from one sample sequenced in a study of blood T cell repertoires in COVID-19. The method was immunoSEQ multiplex PCR; TCRdb's version includes in-frame clones alone and lacks a portion of them. The sample contains a few hundred thousand clones, roughly four fifths of which appear only once. Specimen: PBMCs or T cells enriched from blood (not recorded which). Receptors originate from a woman aged 45-65 years who had recovered from COVID-19.

V gene TRBV5-1 combines with J gene TRBJ2-3, with D possibly TRBD1 on 6 matching bases. V was clipped by 4 bases and J by 4 bases, with 19 bases between them. Germline V gene data show CDR1 as SGHRS and CDR2 as YFSETQ. The CDR3 has 16 amino acids. This CDR3 is CASSTPVGQGPDTQYF. In DNA form, the CDR3 reads TGCGCCAGCAGCACCCCCGTCGGTCAGGGGCCAGATACGCAGTATTTT.

This rearrangement joins TRBV19 to TRBJ1-5, with 10 bases lining up with TRBD1. The CDR3 spans 14 residues. CDR1 LNHDA and CDR2 SQIVND come from the germline V gene (reference sequence). The V gene end was trimmed by 6 bases and the J gene end by 5 bases; junction bases not matched to a gene: 4. In DNA form, the CDR3 reads TGTGCCAGTAGCCCGACAGGGGGCTATCAGCCCCAGCATTTT. Translation: CASSPTGGYQPQHF.

This chain uses TRBV5-1 with TRBJ2-7; possibly TRBD2 for D (6 bases). This CDR3 has 16 amino acids. Trimming pared 0 bases from V and 0 bases from J, leaving 13 bases between. CDR1 is SGHRS, CDR2 YFSETQ, per germline. The chain's CDR3 is CASSLAPSSVSYEQYF. The CDR3 bases are TGCGCCAGCAGCTTGGCACCGTCTAGCGTCTCCTACGAGCAGTACTTC.

This clone has only a few counts. The chain employs TRBV11-2 and TRBJ1-2; 8 nucleotides match TRBD1. The CDR3 has 15 amino acids. V dropped 3 bases and J dropped 4; count of bases not matched to a gene: 7. Germline-derived CDR1 and CDR2 are SGHAT and FQNNGV. The CDR3 region is CASSFGTGGLYGYTF. CDR3 nucleotides: TGTGCCAGCAGCTTTGGGACAGGAGGGCTCTATGGCTACACCTTC.

This clone was seen just once. This chain joins TRBV4-3 and TRBJ2-3; 7 nucleotides align to TRBD1. This CDR3 has 15 amino acids. V lost 1 base, J lost 4 bases, and 5 bases stayed unmatched. In germline, CDR1 is LGHNA, CDR2 YSLEER. CDR3 DNA: TGCGCCAGCAGCCAAGGGGACAGAGTGGCAGATACGCAGTATTTT. Protein product: CASSQGDRVADTQYF.

The chain recombines TRBV19 with TRBJ1-2; D might be TRBD1 (6 bases). V gave up 5 bases and J gave up 8 bases, with 21 bases separating them. CDR3 length: 15 amino acids. Per germline, CDR1 LNHDA and CDR2 SQIVND (reference sequence). The CDR3 reads CASSAPRGGREGYTF. The CDR3 region has the DNA TGTGCCAGTAGTGCTCCGAGAGGGGGTCGTGAGGGCTACACCTTC.

This clone was recorded once. V and J are TRBV2 and TRBJ1-1; the D is unclear. Germline V gene lookup returns CDR1 SNHLY and CDR2 FYNNEI. The ends were cut back, 5 bases at V and 5 bases at J, with 18 bases in the middle. The CDR3 extends over 15 amino acids. In DNA, the CDR3 is TGTGCCAGCAGTCCCGAACTCTGGTCGGGTACTGAAGCTTTCTTT. Its translation: CASSPELWSGTEAFF.

The rearrangement uses TRBV6-6 and TRBJ2-7, with 9 bases identical to TRBD2. The CDR3 extends over 16 amino acids. Germline CDR1 and CDR2: MNHNY and SVGAGI (reference sequence). The J segment lost 3 bases and the V segment lost 0 bases, leaving 6 bases of the junction unmatched. The CDR3, as DNA: TGTGCCAGCAGTTACTCGAGAGGGACTAGCAACTACGAGCAGTACTTC. Translation: CASSYSRGTSNYEQYF.

J is TRBJ1-2 and V is TRBV30; D gene uncertain. V lost 4 bases, J lost 8 bases, and 8 bases lay in between. The CDR3 spans 10 residues. CDR1 GTSNPN and CDR2 SVGIG come from the germline V gene (reference sequence). The CDR3 DNA reads TGTGCCTGGAAGTCGAGCGGCTACACCTTC. The encoded protein is CAWKSSGYTF.

This clone came up a few times. The V call is TRBV20-1, the J call TRBJ1-5; D remains ambiguous. This CDR3 spans 14 amino acids. Germline values: CDR1 DFQATT, CDR2 SNEGSKA (reference sequence). V lost 3 bases, J lost 6 bases, and 15 bases lay in between. CDR3: CSASGGELGQPQHF. CDR3 bases: TGCAGTGCTAGTGGCGGGGAATTAGGTCAGCCCCAGCATTTT.

The chain joins TRBV11-2 to TRBJ1-1; D is undetermined. V lost 1 base and J 1 base, leaving 10 bases between the germline ends. Per the germline V gene, CDR1 is SGHAT and CDR2 is FQNNGV. The length of the CDR3 is 15 residues. CDR3 coding DNA: TGTGCCAGCAGCTTAGTTACGGTCCCGAACACTGAAGCTTTCTTT. Translating gives CASSLVTVPNTEAFF.

The chain links TRBV7-2 to TRBJ1-1; a possible D gene is TRBD1 (5 bases). The CDR3 totals 14 residues. V was shortened by 1 base and J by 5 bases, with 11 bases between the two germline ends. Germline CDR1 reads SGHTA; CDR2 reads FQGNSA. As DNA, the CDR3 is TGTGCCAGCAGCTTAGAACCCCGGGGGACTGAAGCTTTCTTT. Translating gives CASSLEPRGTEAFF.

V is TRBV5-6 and J is TRBJ1-1; D is undetermined. Germline V gene lookup returns CDR1 SGHDT and CDR2 YYEEEE. This CDR3 is 15 amino acids long. The V end was cut by 0 bases, the J end by 6 bases, with 15 bases between. The CDR3 coding sequence is TGTGCCAGCAGCTTGGTAGGACTCAAAAGCCCTGAAGCTTTCTTT. Translation gives CASSLVGLKSPEAFF.

The V gene is TRBV6-6, the J gene TRBJ1-3; unclear D gene. This CDR3 region has 13 residues. The germline CDR1 and CDR2 sequences are MNHNY and SVGAGI (reference sequence). The CDR3 bases are TGTGTGGCGGGCCGGAACTCTGGAAACACCATATATTTT. Translating it yields CVAGRNSGNTIYF.

The chain joins TRBV2 to TRBJ2-2, with 7 bases that match TRBD2. The CDR3 contains 16 residues. V shed 1 base and J 2 bases; nucleotides not matched to a gene: 4. Germline V gene data show CDR1 as SNHLY and CDR2 as FYNNEI. This chain's CDR3 is CASSEVPSGNTGELFF. In DNA, the CDR3 is TGTGCCAGCAGTGAAGTTCCTAGCGGTAACACCGGGGAGCTGTTTTTT.

J is TRBJ2-1 and V is TRBV7-8; D not certain. Germline assignment: CDR1 SGHVS and CDR2 FQNEAQ. V was trimmed by 5 bases and J by 4 bases, leaving 9 bases between them. The CDR3 spans 13 residues. In nucleotides, the CDR3 is TGTGCCAGCAGCCGAATCAATTACAATGAGCAGTTCTTC. Translation gives CASSRINYNEQFF.

This chain joins TRBV19 and TRBJ1-2; the D gene is possibly TRBD1 (5 bases). Trimming removed 3 bases at V and 4 bases at J, with 15 bases between. The CDR3 length is 15 residues. The germline gives CDR1 LNHDA, CDR2 SQIVND (reference sequence). In DNA, the CDR3 is TGTGCCAGTAGTATTCCCGGGGGGGAAAGCTATGGCTACACCTTC. As protein: CASSIPGGESYGYTF.

The genes are TRBV6-5 and TRBJ1-5, with D possibly being TRBD1 (5 bases). The length of the CDR3 is 13 residues. Deletions cut 8 bases from V and 1 base from J, with 9 bases between. CDR1 is MNHEY, CDR2 SVGAGI, per germline. The CDR3 DNA sequence: TGTGCCAGCGGTAAGGGGAGCAATCAGCCCCAGCATTTT. It is translated as CASGKGSNQPQHF.

V gene TRBV5-8 combines with J gene TRBJ2-7; D remains unclear. The CDR3 has 11 residues. The germline V gene has CDR1 SGHTS and CDR2 YDEGEE. V was trimmed by 1 base and J by 6 bases, leaving 5 bases between them. The CDR3 coding sequence is TGTGCCAGCAGCTTGTATCGCGAGCAGTACTTC. Translation: CASSLYREQYF.

This sequence joins TRBV25-1 and TRBJ2-2; tentative D call: TRBD2 (6 bases). The germline gives CDR1 MGHDK, CDR2 SYGVNS. Deletions cut 3 bases from V and 4 bases from J, with 12 bases between. The CDR3 covers 15 residues. Here the CDR3 DNA reads TGTGCCAGCAGTGACCCATGGGGGGTCACCGGGGAGCTGTTTTTT. Translated, it gives CASSDPWGVTGELFF.